One sample yielded the 27 T cell receptor beta chains listed below, sequenced in a study of T cell repertoires in ileal Crohn's disease. Libraries were prepared by immunoSEQ multiplex PCR; TCRdb keeps only in-frame clonotypes and omits some of them. This sample yields about 3,300 clones, of which more than 80% are seen a single time; roughly 2.9% belongs to the top ten. Time point given: inflamed ileum from the surgical specimen. The sequenced material came from ileal tissue. These TCRs come from an adult with Crohn's disease.

The chain combines TRBV29-1 with TRBJ2-5; D is perhaps TRBD2 (6 bases). CDR1 SQVTM and CDR2 ANQGSEA come from the germline V gene. Trimming removed 4 bases at V and 5 bases at J, with 20 bases between. This CDR3 contains 15 residues. The CDR3 sequence is CSVAGFTGGRETQYF. The CDR3 region has the DNA TGCAGCGTTGCCGGTTTTACTGGAGGGAGGGAGACCCAGTACTTC. Drawing the rest from reference TRBV29-1 and TRBJ2-5, the complete variable domain is SAVISQKPSRDICQRGTSLTIQCQVDSQVTMMFWYRQQPGQSLTLIATANQGSEATYESGFVIDKFPISRPNLTFSTLTVSNMSPEDSSIYLCSVAGFTGGRETQYFGPGTRLLVL.

The chain is built from TRBV5-6 and TRBJ1-2; a weak D match, TRBD1 (5 bases). The CDR3 consists of 15 residues. Between the trimmed V and J ends, which lost 1 base and 3 bases, there was a span of 13 bases. Per germline, CDR1 SGHDT and CDR2 YYEEEE. The DNA for the CDR3 is TGTGCCAGCAGCTTGTTCGGGGGGACCCACTATGGCTACACCTTC. The encoded protein is CASSLFGGTHYGYTF.

About this clone: The junction does not match germline at one end; this may be a read error. The chain has TRBV6-1 and TRBJ1-1; 9 bases map to TRBD1. Germline V lookup: CDR1 MNHNS, CDR2 SASEGT. The CDR3 totals 14 residues. This CDR3 is CASRADRGNAEAFF. The CDR3 nucleotides read TGTGCCAGCAGGGCTGACAGGGGGAACGCTGAAGCTTTCTTT.

The J gene is TRBJ1-1, the V gene TRBV5-5; no firm D call. Germline V gene lookup returns CDR1 SGHKS and CDR2 YYEKEE (reference sequence). The germline V and J ends were trimmed by 2 bases and 7 bases, with 15 bases remaining between them. CDR3 length: 14 residues. CDR3 loop: CASSFGGREDEAFF. The CDR3 nucleotides read TGTGCCAGCAGCTTTGGAGGGCGCGAGGATGAAGCTTTCTTT.

The chain joins TRBV5-5 to TRBJ2-7, with TRBD1 matching 7 bases. Trimming removed 4 bases from V and 0 bases from J; junction bases left unmatched: 16. This CDR3 has 18 amino acids. Germline CDR1 SGHKS, CDR2 YYEKEE (reference sequence). CDR3 sequence: CASSPDRATWIFSYEQYF. DNA of the CDR3: TGTGCCAGCAGCCCCGACAGGGCAACCTGGATCTTCTCCTACGAGCAGTACTTC. Based on the CDR3 plus reference TRBV5-5 and TRBJ2-7, the full variable domain is DAGVTQSPTHLIKTRGQQVTLRCSPISGHKSVSWYQQVLGQGPQFIFQYYEKEERGRGNFPDRFSARQFPNYSSELNVNALLLGDSALYLCASSPDRATWIFSYEQYFGPGTRLTVT.

The rearrangement uses TRBV5-1 and TRBJ1-1, with 9 nucleotides matching TRBD1. The germline gives CDR1 SGHRS, CDR2 YFSETQ. V was clipped by 4 bases and J by 4 bases; unmatched bases: 8. This CDR3 has 15 residues. CDR3 bases: TGCGCCAGCAGCGAGACAGGGGGAATTTCCACTGAAGCTTTCTTT. As protein: CASSETGGISTEAFF.

This chain connects TRBV25-1 to TRBJ1-1; D may be TRBD1 (5 bases). The CDR3 has 15 amino acids. Trimming shortened V by 1 base and J by 0 bases, and 9 bases separated the two germline ends. Germline CDR1 is MGHDK and CDR2 is SYGVNS. The CDR3 here is CASSEWEGMNTEAFF. The CDR3, as DNA: TGTGCCAGCAGTGAATGGGAGGGGATGAACACTGAAGCTTTCTTT.

V usage is TRBV25-1 and J usage is TRBJ1-1; TRBD1 matches at 7 bases. V was clipped by 6 bases and J by 2 bases; unmatched bases: 6. The CDR3 consists of 14 residues. Germline assignment: CDR1 MGHDK and CDR2 SYGVNS. In nucleotides, the CDR3 is TGTGCCAGCAGACAGACAGGGCGAAACACTGAAGCTTTCTTT. As protein: CASRQTGRNTEAFF.

The chain recombines TRBV4-3 with TRBJ2-7, with D tentatively TRBD2 (5 bases). V was pared by 1 base and J by 4 bases, with 14 bases between. Germline V CDR1 and CDR2: LGHNA, YSLEER. This CDR3 region has 15 residues. The CDR3 coding sequence is TGCGCCAGCAGCCAAGCATGGAGCTGGGAGTACGAGCAGTACTTC. Translated, it gives CASSQAWSWEYEQYF.

This clone came up once. The chain links TRBV18 to TRBJ1-3; 7 bases align to TRBD1. This CDR3 comprises 16 residues. With 3 bases clipped from V and 0 bases from J, the junction kept 5 bases outside the gene matches. Germline CDR1 reads KGHSH; CDR2 reads LQKENI. CDR3 bases: TGTGCCAGCTCACCGGGACAGAGCGCCTCTGGAAACACCATATATTTT. It translates to CASSPGQSASGNTIYF.

V and J are TRBV29-1 and TRBJ2-5, with 9 bases matching TRBD2. V was pared by 8 bases and J by 4 bases, with 11 bases of the junction left unmatched. From germline, CDR1 is SQVTM and CDR2 ANQGSEA. This CDR3 contains 14 residues. As DNA, the CDR3 is TGCAGCCATGGGGTAGCGGGAGCTGGAGAGACCCAGTACTTC. It yields the protein CSHGVAGAGETQYF.

This chain connects TRBV9 to TRBJ2-1; no reliable D call. Germline CDR1 reads SGDLS; CDR2 reads YYNGEE. The CDR3 is 11 residues long. Deletions cut 3 bases from V and 7 bases from J, with 5 bases between. The CDR3 sequence is CASSAFNEQFF. CDR3 in DNA: TGTGCCAGCAGCGCCTTTAATGAGCAGTTCTTC.

The chain is built from TRBV20-1 and TRBJ1-2; TRBD1 aligns across 8 bases. The CDR3 spans 10 residues. In germline, CDR1 is DFQATT, CDR2 SNEGSKA (reference sequence). The CDR3 nucleotides read TGCAGGACAGGGGATTATGGCTACACCTTC. Translation gives CRTGDYGYTF.

This rearrangement joins TRBV9 to TRBJ1-5, with D maybe TRBD1 (6 bases). V lost 4 bases, J lost 0 bases, and 26 bases lay in between. CDR3 length equals 20 residues. CDR1 and CDR2 (germline): SGDLS, YYNGEE. CDR3 bases: TGTGCCAGCAGCCCGGGCGGAGTGGACAGCGCGCATTATAGCAATCAGCCCCAGCATTTT. Its translation: CASSPGGVDSAHYSNQPQHF.

The chain carries TRBV5-4 and TRBJ2-1; weak D call: TRBD2 (6 bases). There are 16 residues in the CDR3. V was trimmed by 4 bases and J by 6 bases, leaving 20 bases between them. Germline V gene data show CDR1 as SGHNT and CDR2 as YYREEE (reference sequence). The CDR3 spells CASSPAPASASNEQFF. The CDR3 DNA reads TGTGCCAGCAGCCCAGCTCCGGCTAGCGCGAGCAATGAGCAGTTCTTC.

V gene TRBV10-2 combines with J gene TRBJ1-6; 7 positions match TRBD1. This CDR3 region has 15 residues. Per the germline V gene, CDR1 is WSHSY and CDR2 is SAAADI. V lost 0 bases and J lost 4; bases outside the gene matches: 0. Written as DNA, the CDR3 is TGCGCCAGCAGTGAGTCGACAGGGTATAATTCACCCCTCCACTTT. This sequence encodes CASSESTGYNSPLHF.

This rearrangement joins TRBV5-1 to TRBJ2-3; the D call may be TRBD1 or TRBD2 (5 bases each). The germline V and J ends were trimmed by 0 bases and 5 bases, with 22 bases remaining between them. The CDR3 covers 18 residues. Germline CDR1 and CDR2: SGHRS and YFSETQ. Here the CDR3 DNA reads TGCGCCAGCAGCTTGGCGACGGGGCACGGTAGGGGATTAGATACGCAGTATTTT. This codes for CASSLATGHGRGLDTQYF.

V usage is TRBV7-3 and J usage is TRBJ2-1, with unresolved D. Germline CDR1 is SGHTA and CDR2 is FQGTGA. Deletions cut 2 bases from V and 4 bases from J, with 12 bases between. CDR3 length: 15 residues. The CDR3 nucleotides read TGTGCCAGCAGCTTAGGTCAGCTAATTTACAATGAGCAGTTCTTC. Translating it yields CASSLGQLIYNEQFF.

This clone appeared once. V gene TRBV4-3 combines with J gene TRBJ1-5; D is unclear. The CDR3 is 13 amino acids. Trimming cost V 0 bases and J 6 bases, with 6 bases left between them. Per germline, CDR1 LGHNA and CDR2 YSLEER. CDR3 residues: CASSQDWGQPQHF. CDR3 nucleotide sequence: TGCGCCAGCAGCCAAGATTGGGGTCAGCCCCAGCATTTT.

The rearrangement joins TRBV13 to TRBJ1-1; D is perhaps TRBD1 (6 bases). Trimming removed 1 base from V and 4 bases from J, with 10 bases in between. This CDR3 has 14 amino acids. In germline, CDR1 is PRHDT, CDR2 FYEKMQ (reference sequence). Here the CDR3 reads CASSLEGGSTEAFF. The DNA of the CDR3 is TGTGCCAGCAGCTTAGAGGGGGGAAGCACTGAAGCTTTCTTT.

The chain employs TRBV5-1 and TRBJ1-3; D is perhaps TRBD1 (6 bases). The germline V gene has CDR1 SGHRS and CDR2 YFSETQ. V lost 2 bases, J lost 2 bases, and 8 bases lay in between. There are 14 residues in the CDR3. The CDR3 region is CASSFGQPGNTIYF. Written as DNA, the CDR3 is TGCGCCAGCAGCTTTGGACAGCCTGGAAACACCATATATTTT.

The chain recombines TRBV7-9 with TRBJ2-3; TRBD1 might be the D (5 bases). The germline CDR1 and CDR2 sequences are SEHNR and FQNEAQ (reference sequence). The CDR3 contains 14 residues. Trimming took off 0 bases at V and 3 bases at J, with 7 bases between the two ends. CDR3 residues: CASSLAGETDTQYF. Written as DNA, the CDR3 is TGTGCCAGCAGCTTAGCAGGGGAAACAGATACGCAGTATTTT.

V is TRBV11-2 and J is TRBJ1-5; D remains ambiguous. The CDR3 covers 14 residues. V shed 3 bases and J shed 10 bases, with 16 bases lying between them. The germline V gene has CDR1 SGHAT and CDR2 FQNNGV. DNA of the CDR3: TGTGCCAGCAGCTTTCAACAGCTAGCTTGCCCCCAGCATTTT. Its protein product is CASSFQQLACPQHF.

This sequence joins TRBV27 and TRBJ2-6; D unresolved. The CDR3 runs to 15 residues. The V end was cut by 3 bases, the J end by 2 bases, with 8 bases between. Germline assignment: CDR1 MNHEY and CDR2 SMNVEV (reference sequence). The CDR3 sequence is CASSFWGTGANVLTF. Here the CDR3 DNA reads TGTGCCAGCAGTTTTTGGGGAACTGGGGCCAACGTCCTGACTTTC.

The genes are TRBV7-9 and TRBJ2-5; 10 nucleotides align to TRBD1. V shed 4 bases, J shed 5 bases, and the junction held 7 bases outside the gene matches. Germline CDR1 SEHNR, CDR2 FQNEAQ (reference sequence). The CDR3 has 15 amino acids. The CDR3 region has the DNA TGTGCCAGCAGCTCCTCGACAGGGGGCGGCGAGACCCAGTACTTC. Translated, it gives CASSSSTGGGETQYF.

The V call is TRBV10-3, the J call TRBJ1-5; D unclear. The V end was cut by 5 bases, the J end by 2 bases, with 13 bases between. The CDR3 extends over 15 amino acids. In germline, CDR1 is ENHRY, CDR2 SYGVKD. The DNA of the CDR3 is TGTGCCATCAGTCCAGACGGCGCGGGCAATCAGCCCCAGCATTTT. Its protein is CAISPDGAGNQPQHF.

This chain links TRBV7-2 with TRBJ1-1; D remains unclear. CDR1 is SGHTA, CDR2 FQGNSA, per germline. Trimming took off 1 base at V and 6 bases at J, with 9 bases between the two ends. The CDR3 is made up of 13 amino acids. Here the CDR3 reads CASSLVPGSEAFF. The CDR3 region has the DNA TGTGCCAGCAGCTTAGTCCCGGGTTCTGAAGCTTTCTTT.